Below are 11 T cell receptor beta chains sequenced from a single sample in a study of cytomegalovirus exposure and HLA in healthy donors (dated by TCRdb to the late 2010s). The receptor library was made with the immunoSEQ multiplex PCR assay. TCRdb carries this immuneACCESS record with in-frame sequences only. Its versions omit some clonotypes, under half of them owing to an unresolved V gene in the studies checked, with the rest unexplained. This sample comprises approximately 220,000 clones, around 80% of them detected only once. The ten largest account for about 14% of the sample. Specimen: PBMCs. These receptors originate from a woman in her thirties in good health and CMV-seropositive.

The V and J genes are TRBV7-3 and TRBJ1-1; perhaps TRBD1 as D (5 bases). Germline V gene data show CDR1 as SGHTA and CDR2 as FQGTGA. V was shortened by 5 bases and J by 6 bases, with 10 bases between the two germline ends. This CDR3 is 12 amino acids long. CDR3 sequence reads: CASSPGTAEAFF. CDR3 coding DNA: TGTGCCAGCAGCCCAGGGACCGCTGAAGCTTTCTTT.

The chain uses TRBV7-2 and TRBJ1-2; D not certain. Germline V CDR1 and CDR2: SGHTA, FQGNSA. V shed 5 bases and J shed 8 bases, with 18 bases lying between them. CDR3 length: 14 amino acids. The CDR3 spells CASSRIKTSVGYTF. CDR3 DNA: TGTGCCAGCAGCCGAATCAAGACAAGCGTAGGCTACACCTTC. Together with reference TRBV7-2 and TRBJ1-2, the CDR3 gives the full variable domain: GAGVSQSPSNKVTEKGKDVELRCDPISGHTALYWYRQSLGQGLEFLIYFQGNSAPDKSGLPSDRFSAERTGGSVSTLTIQRTQQEDSAVYLCASSRIKTSVGYTFGSGTRLTVV.

This rearrangement joins TRBV5-6 to TRBJ2-4, with D uncertain. V was clipped by 0 bases and J by 1 base, with 5 bases between them. Germline V CDR1 and CDR2: SGHDT, YYEEEE. The CDR3 extends over 14 amino acids. The DNA for the CDR3 is TGTGCCAGCAGCTTGGCAGAGGCCAAAAACATTCAGTACTTC. It yields the protein CASSLAEAKNIQYF.

The rearrangement joins TRBV10-3 to TRBJ2-6, with 10 bases matching TRBD1. Germline CDR1 and CDR2: ENHRY and SYGVKD. V was pared by 8 bases and J by 0 bases, with 16 bases of the junction left unmatched. The CDR3 totals 20 residues. The CDR3: CAIRDRGTVISSSGANVLTF. The CDR3 nucleotides read TGTGCCATCCGGGACAGGGGAACAGTGATTAGCAGCTCTGGGGCCAACGTCCTGACTTTC.

The J gene is TRBJ2-1, the V gene TRBV13; D is possibly TRBD1 (6 bases). The CDR3 is 14 residues long. The V gene's germline CDR1 is PRHDT and CDR2 FYEKMQ (reference sequence). The germline V and J ends were trimmed by 2 bases and 2 bases, with 7 bases remaining between them. The CDR3 loop reads CASSLRGTYNEQFF. The DNA for the CDR3 is TGTGCCAGCAGCTTAAGGGGGACCTACAATGAGCAGTTCTTC.

Here the CDR3 DNA reads TGTGCCAGCAGCTCCATACGGGTTACTAGCGTAGACTCCTACAATGAGCAGTTCTTC. This encodes CASSSIRVTSVDSYNEQFF. The chain recombines TRBV7-6 with TRBJ2-1, with 7 bases matching TRBD2. This CDR3 is 19 amino acids long. V shed 4 bases, J shed 0 bases, and the junction held 15 bases outside the gene matches. Germline assignment: CDR1 SGHVS and CDR2 FNYEAQ.

This clone was seen only a few times. This rearrangement joins TRBV11-3 to TRBJ2-1, with D perhaps TRBD1 or TRBD2 (5 bases each). The V gene lost 5 bases and the J gene lost 5 bases, with 16 bases spanning the gap. Looked up from germline, CDR1 is SGHNT and CDR2 is YENEEA. The CDR3 sequence is 15 residues long. CDR3 protein: CASSRQPREDNEQFF. The DNA for the CDR3 is TGTGCCAGCAGCCGACAGCCCCGGGAAGACAATGAGCAGTTCTTC.

CDR3 sequence: CASADRSNQPQHF. Here the CDR3 DNA reads TGTGCCAGCGCGGACAGGTCTAATCAGCCCCAGCATTTT. This sequence joins TRBV27 and TRBJ1-5, with 7 bases matching TRBD1. J was trimmed by 4 bases and V by 8 bases; bases with no gene match: 5. The CDR3 consists of 13 residues. Germline CDR1 is MNHEY and CDR2 is SMNVEV (reference sequence).

This chain links TRBV4-1 with TRBJ2-7, with D maybe TRBD1 (6 bases). Trimming took off 0 bases at V and 2 bases at J, with 8 bases between the two ends. This CDR3 spans 14 amino acids. Germline V gene sequence: CDR1 MGHRA, CDR2 YSYEKL. For the CDR3, the DNA is TGCGCCAGCAGCCAAGAAGGACAGACCTACGAGCAGTACTTC. Its translation is CASSQEGQTYEQYF.

This clone was observed a handful of times. The chain links TRBV11-3 to TRBJ2-3, with 14 bases fitting TRBD2. Germline V gene sequence: CDR1 SGHNT, CDR2 YENEEA. V dropped 4 bases and J dropped 0; count of bases not matched to a gene: 9. This CDR3 is 19 amino acids long. CDR3 sequence: CASSSGLAGGRKSTDTQYF. DNA for the CDR3: TGTGCCAGCAGCTCCGGACTAGCGGGAGGCCGTAAGAGCACAGATACGCAGTATTTT.

As to this clone: The sample contains more than one DNA sequence encoding this CDR3. V and J are TRBV5-1 and TRBJ2-3, with TRBD1 as a possible D gene (5 bases). Germline CDR1 reads SGHRS; CDR2 reads YFSETQ. V lost 2 bases and J lost 0, with 7 bases in between. The CDR3 loop spans 14 amino acids. DNA for the CDR3: TGCGCCAGCAGCTTCGCAGGGAGCACAGATACGCAGTATTTT. It is translated as CASSFAGSTDTQYF.